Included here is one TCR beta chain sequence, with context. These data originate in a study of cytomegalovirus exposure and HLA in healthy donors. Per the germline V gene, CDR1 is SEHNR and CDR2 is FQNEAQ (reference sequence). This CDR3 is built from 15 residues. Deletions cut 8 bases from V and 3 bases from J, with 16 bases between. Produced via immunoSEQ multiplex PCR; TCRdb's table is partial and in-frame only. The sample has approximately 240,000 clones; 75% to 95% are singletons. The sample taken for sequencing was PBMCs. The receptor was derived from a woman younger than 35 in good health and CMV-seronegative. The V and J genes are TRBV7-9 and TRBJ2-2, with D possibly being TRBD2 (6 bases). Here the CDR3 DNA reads TGTGCCAGCCTACCTCCGTCGGGGGACACCGGGGAGCTGTTTTTT. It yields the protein CASLPPSGDTGELFF.